The entry below describes one T cell receptor (beta chain). The sample belongs to a study of blood T cell repertoires in COVID-19. Study-wide background: Sources were T cells, B-cell-depleted T cells, or PBMCs; the material itself was cDNA or gDNA.

Trimming took off 5 bases at V and 4 bases at J, with 18 bases between the two ends. The CDR3 covers 15 residues. Germline V gene data show CDR1 as MNHEY and CDR2 as SVGAGI. Assay: immunoSEQ multiplex PCR; the TCRdb copy retains only in-frame clones and omits some. The sample lists about 310,000 clones, more than 70% occurring once. The J gene is TRBJ2-7, the V gene TRBV6-5, with D perhaps TRBD2 (5 bases). The receptor was isolated from a woman in her forties or fifties who had recovered from COVID-19. Sample: peripheral blood. CDR3 region: CASSTRERVKYEQYF. CDR3 in DNA: TGTGCCAGCAGTACTCGGGAAAGGGTAAAGTACGAGCAGTACTTC.